This T cell receptor beta chain was obtained from a study of CD8+ T cells in alopecia areata. Looking at the study overall: Tofacitinib ran for 6 to 18 months before 6 months off drug.

Trimming shortened V by 7 bases and J by 3 bases, and 16 bases separated the two germline ends. CDR3 length: 14 residues. The germline V gene encodes CDR1 SNHLY and CDR2 FYNNEI. In each case, RNA was isolated and then reverse transcribed into cDNA as the sequencing template. Sequencing used immunoSEQ multiplex PCR; TCRdb keeps in-frame clones, though not all of them. The sample has 150,000 or so clones, about 51% seen once. Study-wide results and limits: Scalp sample data also include resident alphabeta T cells from normal skin. Higher clonality was seen in lesional scalp than in normal scalp, especially in alopecia totalis/universalis.

Turning to this clone: Antigen specificity is unknown.

Punch biopsies of lesional scalp, plus peripheral blood, were taken from alopecia areata patients. This specimen was CD8+ T cells sorted from blood, taken at week 0. The TCR originated in a human donor with alopecia areata. The chain uses TRBV2 and TRBJ2-7; TRBD1 might be the D (5 bases). Here the CDR3 reads CASKGPGQIYEQYF. Here the CDR3 DNA reads TGTGCCAGCAAAGGTCCAGGACAAATCTACGAGCAGTACTTC.